This TCR beta chain derives from a study of cytomegalovirus exposure and HLA in healthy donors. From germline, CDR1 is KGHSH and CDR2 LQKENI. V trimming: 3 bases; J trimming: 0 bases; junction bases outside the gene matches: 5. The CDR3 runs to 16 residues. PCR primers comprised 60 Vbeta and 13 Jbeta primers. Sequencing was performed with immunoSEQ multiplex PCR; in TCRdb, only in-frame clones are kept and a portion is missing. The table lists 200,000 to 300,000 clones, almost 85% of them singletons. The J gene is TRBJ1-1, the V gene TRBV18, with TRBD1 identical over 9 bases. The receptor was derived from a woman aged 40 to 49 in good health and CMV-seropositive. Material: PBMCs. Here the CDR3 DNA reads TGTGCCAGCTCACCTTTACAGGGGGCGTTGAACACTGAAGCTTTCTTT. It encodes CASSPLQGALNTEAFF.